This passage covers 20 T cell receptor beta chains from one sample sequenced in a study of monozygotic twins with inflammatory bowel disease. TCRdb reanalyzed the 5' RACE reads, giving one entry per CDR3 protein sequence and no DNA. With 150,000 to 200,000 distinct CDR3 sequences in the sample, the ten largest clones hold 7.4%. The sample taken for sequencing was blood. Every receptor here comes from a human donor with ulcerative colitis or Crohn's disease, or a healthy co-twin of an affected twin (not recorded which).

This CDR3 reads CSSVSSRDTEAFF. The chain carries TRBV20-1 and TRBJ1-1. Germline-derived CDR1 and CDR2 are DFQATT and SNEGSKA (reference sequence). The length of the CDR3 is 13 residues.

This chain joins TRBV12-3 or TRBV12-4 and TRBJ2-1; the D call from TCRdb, TRBD2, cannot be confirmed without DNA. The CDR3 is made up of 15 amino acids. The CDR3 loop reads CASSELAGGYNEQFF.

The CDR3 spells CASSLLGSLGGYTF. The chain combines TRBV28 with TRBJ1-2. Germline V gene lookup returns CDR1 MDHEN and CDR2 SYDVKM. This CDR3 has 14 residues.

The chain links TRBV12-3 or TRBV12-4 to TRBJ2-1; TCRdb's D call of TRBD1 is untestable without DNA. The CDR3 contains 16 residues. Here the CDR3 reads CASSARDGGSYNEQFF.

The chain links TRBV20-1 to TRBJ2-5; absent DNA, TCRdb's TRBD1 call cannot be checked. Germline loops: CDR1 DFQATT, CDR2 SNEGSKA (reference sequence). The CDR3 runs to 14 residues. The CDR3 sequence is CSARARTSQETQYF.

The J gene is TRBJ2-5, the V gene TRBV20-1; without DNA, the TCRdb call of TRBD1 cannot be checked. The CDR3 is made up of 12 amino acids. In germline, CDR1 is DFQATT, CDR2 SNEGSKA (reference sequence). The CDR3 is CSATGGTETQYF.

The chain combines TRBV7-2 with TRBJ1-1. The CDR3 runs to 12 residues. CDR1 is SGHTA and CDR2 is FQGNSA in the germline V gene. The CDR3 reads CANSDKAAEAFF.

The chain is built from TRBV18 and TRBJ1-2; there is no DNA to check the TCRdb D call of TRBD1. The germline V gene encodes CDR1 KGHSH and CDR2 LQKENI. There are 14 residues in the CDR3. CDR3 loop: CASNPAGGSYGYTF.

The V gene is TRBV10-1, the J gene TRBJ1-6; TCRdb's assignment of TRBD1 cannot be checked, as there is no DNA. This CDR3 contains 13 residues. Germline V lookup: CDR1 WNHNN, CDR2 SYGVQD (reference sequence). The CDR3 sequence: CASRRTENSPLHF.

The genes are TRBV20-1 and TRBJ2-3. The CDR3 sequence is 16 residues long. Germline V gene sequence: CDR1 DFQATT, CDR2 SNEGSKA (reference sequence). CDR3 loop: CSARALRRNFTDTQYF.

This chain joins TRBV7-9 and TRBJ1-2; lacking DNA, the TRBD1 call made by TCRdb goes unchecked. The CDR3 spans 15 residues. Germline V CDR1 and CDR2: SEHNR, FQNEAQ (reference sequence). Here the CDR3 reads CASSPRDFSPYGYTF.

The chain couples TRBV5-5 to TRBJ1-5; TCRdb's D call of TRBD1 is untestable without DNA. The CDR3 contains 16 residues. Germline lookup yields CDR1 SGHKS and CDR2 YYEKEE (reference sequence). The CDR3 here is CASSLEITGWNQPQHF.

The J gene is TRBJ2-1, the V gene TRBV24-1; lacking DNA, the TRBD2 call made by TCRdb goes unchecked. The CDR3 is 16 amino acids. In germline, CDR1 is KGHDR, CDR2 SFDVKD. CDR3 sequence: CVTSDSTSGRYNEQFF.

The rearrangement uses TRBV9 and TRBJ1-1; TCRdb outputs TRBD1, but without DNA this stays unchecked. Germline V gene lookup returns CDR1 SGDLS and CDR2 YYNGEE. CDR3 size: 18 residues. The CDR3 reads CASSVALHRGQGNTEAFF.

Here the CDR3 reads CSVAGSYGYTF. The chain joins TRBV29-1 to TRBJ1-2. CDR1 is SQVTM, CDR2 ANQGSEA, per germline. The CDR3 is 11 amino acids.

The V call is TRBV9, the J call TRBJ1-1. Per germline, CDR1 SGDLS and CDR2 YYNGEE. The CDR3 totals 15 residues. CDR3 loop: CASSVVPGSGAEAFF.

V and J are TRBV6-5 and TRBJ1-1; the TRBD1 assignment by TCRdb is unverifiable without DNA. Germline V gene sequence: CDR1 MNHEY, CDR2 SVGAGI. This CDR3 is 13 amino acids long. The CDR3 loop is CASSLGQLGEAFF.

The rearrangement links TRBV7-2 to TRBJ1-2; the TRBD1 assignment by TCRdb is unverifiable without DNA. Germline V gene data show CDR1 as SGHTA and CDR2 as FQGNSA. The CDR3 totals 13 residues. The CDR3 spells CASTRQGLYGYTF.

This chain joins TRBV9 and TRBJ2-2. The germline gives CDR1 SGDLS, CDR2 YYNGEE. CDR3 length equals 14 residues. The CDR3: CASSAFQNTGELFF.

The chain employs TRBV20-1 and TRBJ2-7; the TCRdb D gene call, TRBD1, has no DNA to confirm it. Germline V gives CDR1 DFQATT, CDR2 SNEGSKA (reference sequence). The CDR3 contains 13 residues. The CDR3 is CSANHGASYEQYF.